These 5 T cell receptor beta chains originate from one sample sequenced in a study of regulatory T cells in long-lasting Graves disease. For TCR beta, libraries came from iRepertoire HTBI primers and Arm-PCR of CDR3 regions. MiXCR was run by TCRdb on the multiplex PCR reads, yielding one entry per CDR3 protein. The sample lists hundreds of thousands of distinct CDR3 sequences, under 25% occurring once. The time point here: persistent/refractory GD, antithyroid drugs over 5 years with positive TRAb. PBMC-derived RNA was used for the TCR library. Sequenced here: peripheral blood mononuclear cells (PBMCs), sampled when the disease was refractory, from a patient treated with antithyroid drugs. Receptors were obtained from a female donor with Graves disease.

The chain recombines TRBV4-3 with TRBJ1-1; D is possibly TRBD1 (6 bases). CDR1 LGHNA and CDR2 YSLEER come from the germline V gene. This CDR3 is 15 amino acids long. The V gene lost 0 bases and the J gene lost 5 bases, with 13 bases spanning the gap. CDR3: CASSQDSGAKTEAFF. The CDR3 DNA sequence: TGCGCCAGCAGCCAAGATTCGGGGGCTAAAACTGAAGCTTTCTTT.

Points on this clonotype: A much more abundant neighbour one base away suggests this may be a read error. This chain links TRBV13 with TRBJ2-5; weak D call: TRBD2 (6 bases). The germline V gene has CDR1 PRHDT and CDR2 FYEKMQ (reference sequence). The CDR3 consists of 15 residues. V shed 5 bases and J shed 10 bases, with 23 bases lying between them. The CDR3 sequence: CASSPRRRGLPDQYF. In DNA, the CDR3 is TGTGCCAGCAGCCCCCGTCGGCGGGGTCTCCCCGACCAGTACTTC.

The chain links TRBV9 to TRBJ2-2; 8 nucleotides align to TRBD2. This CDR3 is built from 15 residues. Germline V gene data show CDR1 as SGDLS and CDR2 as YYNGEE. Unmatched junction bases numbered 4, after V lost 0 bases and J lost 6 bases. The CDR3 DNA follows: TGTGCCAGCAGCGTAGAGACTAGCGAGCCCGGGGAGCTGTTTTTT. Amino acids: CASSVETSEPGELFF.

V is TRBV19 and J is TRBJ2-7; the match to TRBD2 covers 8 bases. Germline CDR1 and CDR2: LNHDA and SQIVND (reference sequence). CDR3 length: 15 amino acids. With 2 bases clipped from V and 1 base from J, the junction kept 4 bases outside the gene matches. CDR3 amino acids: CASSIRGTRSYEQYF. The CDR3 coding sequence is TGTGCCAGTAGTATACGCGGGACTAGGTCCTACGAGCAGTACTTC.

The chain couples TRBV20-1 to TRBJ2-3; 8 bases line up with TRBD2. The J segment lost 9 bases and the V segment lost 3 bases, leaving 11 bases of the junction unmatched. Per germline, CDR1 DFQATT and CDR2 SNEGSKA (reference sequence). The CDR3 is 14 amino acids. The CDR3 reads CSASLANGGGTQYF. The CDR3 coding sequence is TGCAGTGCTAGTCTCGCGAACGGCGGGGGGACGCAGTATTTT.